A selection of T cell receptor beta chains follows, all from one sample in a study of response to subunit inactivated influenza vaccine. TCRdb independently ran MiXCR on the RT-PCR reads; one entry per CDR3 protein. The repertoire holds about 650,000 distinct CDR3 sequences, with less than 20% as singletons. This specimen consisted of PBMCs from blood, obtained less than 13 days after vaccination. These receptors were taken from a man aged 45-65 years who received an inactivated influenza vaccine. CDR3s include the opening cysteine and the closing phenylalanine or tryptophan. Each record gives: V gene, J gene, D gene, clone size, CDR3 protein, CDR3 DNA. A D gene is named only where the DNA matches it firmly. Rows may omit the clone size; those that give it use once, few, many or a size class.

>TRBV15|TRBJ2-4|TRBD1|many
CATSRDIGQGQNIQYF
TGTGCCACCAGCAGAGACATAGGACAGGGGCAAAACATTCAGTACTTC
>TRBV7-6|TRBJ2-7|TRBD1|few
CASSLTSGQGWSEQYF
TGTGCCAGCAGCTTGACCTCCGGACAGGGCTGGAGTGAGCAGTACTTC
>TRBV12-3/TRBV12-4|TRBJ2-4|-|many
CASSPRQTGKGIQYF
TGTGCCAGCAGTCCCAGACAAACAGGGAAAGGCATTCAGTACTTC
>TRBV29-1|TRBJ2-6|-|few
CSVQGTVSGANVLTF
TGCAGCGTCCAAGGGACGGTCTCTGGGGCCAACGTCCTGACTTTC
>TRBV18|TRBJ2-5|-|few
CASSPRTETQYF
TGTGCCAGCTCACCAAGGACGGAGACCCAGTACTTC
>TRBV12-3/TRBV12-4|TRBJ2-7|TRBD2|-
CASSALLAGSYEQYF
TGTGCCAGCAGTGCTCTTCTAGCGGGCTCCTACGAGCAGTACTTC
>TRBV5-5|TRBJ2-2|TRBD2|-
CASSRVGTTNTGELFF
TGTGCCAGCAGCCGCGTAGGGACTACCAACACCGGGGAGCTGTTTTTT
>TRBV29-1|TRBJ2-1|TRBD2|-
CRGGGLAPNEQFF
TGCAGAGGGGGGGGACTAGCGCCCAATGAGCAGTTCTTC
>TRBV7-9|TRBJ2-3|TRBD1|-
CASSSTGMSGTDTQYF
TGTGCCAGCAGCTCGACAGGGATGTCGGGCACAGATACGCAGTATTTT
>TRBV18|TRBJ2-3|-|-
CASSSRTLGTDTQYF
TGTGCCAGCTCATCGCGGACACTTGGCACAGATACGCAGTATTTT
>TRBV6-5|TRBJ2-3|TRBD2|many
CASSYSAGGPSTDTQYF
TGTGCCAGCAGTTACTCTGCGGGGGGCCCCAGCACAGATACGCAGTATTTT
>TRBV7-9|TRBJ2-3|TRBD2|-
CASSSGLAGANTDTQYF
TGTGCCAGCAGCTCGGGACTAGCGGGGGCAAACACAGATACGCAGTATTTT
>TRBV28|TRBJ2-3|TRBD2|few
CASSFPQRLAGSTDTQYF
TGTGCCAGCAGTTTTCCCCAACGACTAGCGGGGAGCACAGATACGCAGTATTTT
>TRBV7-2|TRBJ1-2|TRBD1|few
CASSSGTGRVYTF
TGTGCCAGCAGCTCCGGGACAGGGAGAGTCTACACCTTC
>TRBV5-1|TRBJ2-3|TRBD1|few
CASRSGRGTDTQYF
TGCGCCAGCAGGTCCGGCAGGGGGACAGATACGCAGTATTTT
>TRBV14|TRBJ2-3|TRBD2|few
CASSVGLGSDTQYF
TGTGCCAGCAGCGTTGGACTAGGATCCGATACGCAGTATTTT
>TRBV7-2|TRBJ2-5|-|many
CASSLAKGYQETQYF
TGTGCCAGCAGCTTAGCGAAAGGCTACCAAGAGACCCAGTACTTC
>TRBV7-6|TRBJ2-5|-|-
CASSYTRLETQYF
TGTGCCAGCAGCTACACCCGGTTAGAGACCCAGTACTTC
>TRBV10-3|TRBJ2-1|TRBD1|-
CAIKGQGTFSYNEQFF
TGTGCCATCAAGGGACAGGGTACTTTTAGCTACAATGAGCAGTTCTTC
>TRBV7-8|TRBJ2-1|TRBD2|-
CASRPGLAENNEQFF
TGTGCCAGCAGACCTGGACTAGCGGAGAACAATGAGCAGTTCTTC
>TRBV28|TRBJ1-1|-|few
CASSLLRGGSTEAFF
TGTGCCAGCAGTCTCCTCCGCGGGGGGAGCACTGAAGCTTTCTTT
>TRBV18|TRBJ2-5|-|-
CASSPPVLTPQAETQYF
TGTGCCAGCTCACCACCGGTCTTGACACCTCAGGCAGAGACCCAGTACTTC
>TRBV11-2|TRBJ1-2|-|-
CASSLRTTAGREVYGYTF
TGTGCCAGCAGCTTACGAACAACCGCCGGTAGGGAGGTCTATGGCTACACCTTC
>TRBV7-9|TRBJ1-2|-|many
CASSLRGHGYTF
TGTGCCAGCAGCTTACGGGGTCATGGCTACACCTTC
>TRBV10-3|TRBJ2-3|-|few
CAISESGANTDTQYF
TGTGCCATCAGTGAGTCCGGAGCTAACACAGATACGCAGTATTTT
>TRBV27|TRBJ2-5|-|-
CASSPSQGGSWETQYF
TGTGCCAGCAGCCCCTCCCAGGGGGGGTCTTGGGAGACCCAGTACTTC
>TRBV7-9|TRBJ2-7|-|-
CASSITGTSYEQYF
TGTGCCAGCAGCATAACCGGGACCAGCTACGAGCAGTACTTC
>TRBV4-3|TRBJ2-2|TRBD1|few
CASSQEQRTGDRELFF
TGCGCCAGCAGCCAAGAACAGCGGACAGGGGACAGGGAGCTGTTTTTT
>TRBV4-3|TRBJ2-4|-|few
CASSEGFGSKNIQYF
TGCGCCAGCTCGGAGGGTTTCGGGTCCAAAAACATTCAGTACTTC
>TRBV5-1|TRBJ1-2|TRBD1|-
CASSLAGTGSRGYTF
TGCGCCAGCAGCTTGGCCGGGACAGGGTCCCGTGGCTACACCTTC
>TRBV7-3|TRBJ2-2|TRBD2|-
CASSLLSGSFEGAGELFF
TGTGCCAGCAGCTTATTGAGCGGGAGCTTCGAGGGTGCCGGGGAGCTGTTTTTT
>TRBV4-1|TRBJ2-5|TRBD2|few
CASSQPPGLAGRRGRGETQYF
TGCGCCAGCAGCCAACCACCGGGACTAGCGGGGAGACGGGGTCGGGGAGAGACCCAGTACTTC
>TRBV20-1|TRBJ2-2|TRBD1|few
CSAARTGATGELFF
TGCAGTGCCGCACGGACAGGGGCCACCGGGGAGCTGTTTTTT
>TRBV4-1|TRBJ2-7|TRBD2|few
CASSLLRGVRDEQYF
TGCGCCAGCAGCCTTCTGCGGGGGGTACGAGACGAGCAGTACTTC
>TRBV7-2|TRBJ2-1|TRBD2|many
CASSSYYRTSGSGQFF
TGTGCCAGCAGCTCCTACTATCGGACTAGCGGGAGTGGGCAGTTCTTC
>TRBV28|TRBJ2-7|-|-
CASSLNPYEQYF
TGTGCCAGCAGTTTAAACCCCTACGAGCAGTACTTC
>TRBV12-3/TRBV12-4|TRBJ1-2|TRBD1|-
CASSRGTALANYGYTF
TGTGCCAGCAGTAGAGGGACAGCTTTAGCTAACTATGGCTACACCTTC
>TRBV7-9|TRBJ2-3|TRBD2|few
CASSPPTGTSGTDTQYF
TGTGCCAGCAGCCCTCCAACCGGGACTAGCGGGACAGATACGCAGTATTTT
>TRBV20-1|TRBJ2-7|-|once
CSPAGQPYEQYF
TGCAGTCCCGCGGGACAGCCCTACGAGCAGTACTTC
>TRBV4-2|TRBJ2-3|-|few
CASSQGNIGADTQYF
TGTGCCAGCAGCCAAGGAAATATTGGGGCAGATACGCAGTATTTT
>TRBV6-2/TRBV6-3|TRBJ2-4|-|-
CASSSPGGAKNIQYF
TGTGCCAGCAGCTCACCTGGGGGAGCCAAAAACATTCAGTACTTC
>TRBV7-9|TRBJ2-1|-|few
CASSPGLYHYNEQFF
TGTGCCAGCAGCCCGGGACTGTACCATTACAATGAGCAGTTCTTC
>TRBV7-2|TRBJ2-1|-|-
CASSLFHQGGATNEQFF
TGTGCCAGCAGCTTATTTCATCAGGGGGGGGCCACGAATGAGCAGTTCTTC
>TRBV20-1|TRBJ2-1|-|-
CSARDNSYNEQFF
TGCAGTGCTAGAGACAACAGTTACAATGAGCAGTTCTTC
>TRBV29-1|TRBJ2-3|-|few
CSVERSGPQYF
TGCAGCGTTGAACGATCAGGGCCGCAGTATTTT